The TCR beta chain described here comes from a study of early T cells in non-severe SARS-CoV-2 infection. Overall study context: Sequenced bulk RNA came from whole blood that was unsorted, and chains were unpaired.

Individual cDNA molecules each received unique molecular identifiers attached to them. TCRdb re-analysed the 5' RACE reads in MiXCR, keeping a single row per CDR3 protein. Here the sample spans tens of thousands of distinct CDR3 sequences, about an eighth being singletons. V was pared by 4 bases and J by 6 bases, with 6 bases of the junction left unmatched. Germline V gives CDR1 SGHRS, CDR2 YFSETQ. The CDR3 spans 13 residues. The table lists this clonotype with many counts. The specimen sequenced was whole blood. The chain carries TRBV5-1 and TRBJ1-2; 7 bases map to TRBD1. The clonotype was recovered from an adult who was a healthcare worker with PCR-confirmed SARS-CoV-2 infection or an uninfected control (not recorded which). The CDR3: CASSRTGRDGYTF. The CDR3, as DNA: TGCGCCAGCAGCAGGACAGGTAGAGATGGCTACACCTTC.